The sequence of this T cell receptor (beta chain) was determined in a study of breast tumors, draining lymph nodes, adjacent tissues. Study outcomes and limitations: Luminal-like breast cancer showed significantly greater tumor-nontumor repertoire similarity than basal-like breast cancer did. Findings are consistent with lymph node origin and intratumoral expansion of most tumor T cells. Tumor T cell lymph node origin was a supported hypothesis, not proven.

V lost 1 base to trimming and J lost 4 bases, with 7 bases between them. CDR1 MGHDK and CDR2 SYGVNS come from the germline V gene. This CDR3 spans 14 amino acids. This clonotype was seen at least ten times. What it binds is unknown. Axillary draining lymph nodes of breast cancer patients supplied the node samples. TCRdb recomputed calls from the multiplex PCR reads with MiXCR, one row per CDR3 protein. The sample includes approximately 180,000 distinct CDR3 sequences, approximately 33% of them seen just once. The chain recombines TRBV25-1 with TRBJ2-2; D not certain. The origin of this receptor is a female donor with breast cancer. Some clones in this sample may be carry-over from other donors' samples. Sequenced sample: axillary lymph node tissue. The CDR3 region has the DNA TGTGCCAGCAGTGAATCGCATCTCACCGGGGAGCTGTTTTTT. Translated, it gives CASSESHLTGELFF.